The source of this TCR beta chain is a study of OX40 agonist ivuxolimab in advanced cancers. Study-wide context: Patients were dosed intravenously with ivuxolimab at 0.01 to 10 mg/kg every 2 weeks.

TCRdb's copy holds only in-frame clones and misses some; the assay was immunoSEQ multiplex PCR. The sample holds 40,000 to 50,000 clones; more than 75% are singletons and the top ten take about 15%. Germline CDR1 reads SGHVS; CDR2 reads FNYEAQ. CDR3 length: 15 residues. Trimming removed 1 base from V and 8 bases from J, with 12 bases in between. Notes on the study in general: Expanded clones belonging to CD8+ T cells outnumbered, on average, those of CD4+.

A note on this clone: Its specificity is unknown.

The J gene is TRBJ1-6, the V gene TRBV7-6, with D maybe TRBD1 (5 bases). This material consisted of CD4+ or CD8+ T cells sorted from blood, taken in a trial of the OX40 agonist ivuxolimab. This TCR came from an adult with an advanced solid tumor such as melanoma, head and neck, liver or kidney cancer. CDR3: CASSLGRGDDSPLHF. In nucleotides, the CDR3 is TGTGCCAGCAGCTTAGGTCGGGGGGACGATTCACCCCTCCACTTT.